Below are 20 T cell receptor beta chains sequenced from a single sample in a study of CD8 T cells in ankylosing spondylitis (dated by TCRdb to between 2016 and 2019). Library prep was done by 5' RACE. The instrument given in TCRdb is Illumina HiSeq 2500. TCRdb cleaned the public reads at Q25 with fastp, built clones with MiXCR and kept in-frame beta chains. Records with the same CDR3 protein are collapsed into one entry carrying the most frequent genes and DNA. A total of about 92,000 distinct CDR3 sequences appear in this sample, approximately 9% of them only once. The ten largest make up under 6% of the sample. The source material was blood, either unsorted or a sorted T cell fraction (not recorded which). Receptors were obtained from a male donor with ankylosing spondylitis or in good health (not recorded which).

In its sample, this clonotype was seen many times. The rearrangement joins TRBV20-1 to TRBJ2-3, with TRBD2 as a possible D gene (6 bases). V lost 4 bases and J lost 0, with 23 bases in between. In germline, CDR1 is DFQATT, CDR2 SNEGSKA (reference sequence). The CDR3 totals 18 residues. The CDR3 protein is CSANSPISGGTSTDTQYF. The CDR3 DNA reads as TGCAGTGCTAATTCGCCCATTAGCGGCGGAACTAGCACAGATACGCAGTATTTT.

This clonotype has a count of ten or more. CDR3 amino acids: CASSIRQGSGTEAFF. The CDR3 region has the DNA TGTGCCAGCAGCATTCGACAGGGCTCAGGCACTGAAGCTTTCTTT. The chain links TRBV7-2 to TRBJ1-1; 7 nucleotides line up with TRBD1. The CDR3 runs 15 residues. The J segment lost 4 bases and the V segment lost 5 bases, leaving 10 bases of the junction unmatched. The V gene's germline CDR1 is SGHTA and CDR2 FQGNSA.

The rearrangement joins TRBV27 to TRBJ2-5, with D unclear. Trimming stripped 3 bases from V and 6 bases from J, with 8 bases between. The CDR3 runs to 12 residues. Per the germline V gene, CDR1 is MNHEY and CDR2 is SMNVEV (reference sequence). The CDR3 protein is CASSFPVKTQYF. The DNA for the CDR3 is TGTGCCAGCAGTTTCCCCGTGAAGACCCAGTACTTC.

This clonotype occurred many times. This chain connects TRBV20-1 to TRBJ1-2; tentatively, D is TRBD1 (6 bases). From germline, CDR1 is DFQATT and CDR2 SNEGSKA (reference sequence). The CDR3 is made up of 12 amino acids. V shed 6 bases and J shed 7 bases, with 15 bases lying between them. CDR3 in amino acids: CSAHAGGGGYTF. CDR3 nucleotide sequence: TGCAGTGCCCACGCGGGGGGCGGTGGCTACACCTTC.

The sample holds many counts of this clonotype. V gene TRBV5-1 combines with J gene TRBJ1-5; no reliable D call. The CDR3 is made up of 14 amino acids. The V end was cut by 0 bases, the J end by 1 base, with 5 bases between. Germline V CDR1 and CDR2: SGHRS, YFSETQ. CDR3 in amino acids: CASSLGESNQPQHF. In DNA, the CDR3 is TGCGCCAGCAGCTTGGGCGAGAGCAATCAGCCCCAGCATTTT.

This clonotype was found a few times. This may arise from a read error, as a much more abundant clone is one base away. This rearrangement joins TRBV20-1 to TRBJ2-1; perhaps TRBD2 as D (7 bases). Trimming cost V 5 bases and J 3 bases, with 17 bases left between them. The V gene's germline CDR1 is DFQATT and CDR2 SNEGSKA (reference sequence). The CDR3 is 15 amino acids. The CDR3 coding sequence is TGCAGTGCTGGGTCCATAAGGGGGGGCTACAATGAGCAGTTCTTC. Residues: CSAGSIRGGYNEQFF.

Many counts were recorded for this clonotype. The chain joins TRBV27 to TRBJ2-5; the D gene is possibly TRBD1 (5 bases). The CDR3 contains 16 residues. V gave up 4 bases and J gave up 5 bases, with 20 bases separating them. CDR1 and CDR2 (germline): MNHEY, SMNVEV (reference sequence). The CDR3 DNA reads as TGTGCCAGCAGTTCCTCGACAGAGACCCCGGTCGAGACCCAGTACTTC. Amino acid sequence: CASSSSTETPVETQYF.

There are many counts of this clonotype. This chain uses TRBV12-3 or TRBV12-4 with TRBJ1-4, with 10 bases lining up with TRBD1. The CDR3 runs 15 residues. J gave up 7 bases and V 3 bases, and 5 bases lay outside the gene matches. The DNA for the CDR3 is TGTGCCAGCAGTTTCGGGACAGGGGTAGCTGAAAAACTGTTTTTT. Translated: CASSFGTGVAEKLFF.

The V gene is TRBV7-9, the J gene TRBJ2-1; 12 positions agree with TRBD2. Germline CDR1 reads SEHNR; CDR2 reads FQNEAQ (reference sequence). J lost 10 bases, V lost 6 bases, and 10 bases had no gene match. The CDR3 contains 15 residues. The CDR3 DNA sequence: TGTGCCAGCAGGCTTCCACTAGCGGGGGGTAGCGAGCAGTTCTTC. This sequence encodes CASRLPLAGGSEQFF. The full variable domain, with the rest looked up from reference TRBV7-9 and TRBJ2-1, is DTGVSQNPRHKITKRGQNVTFRCDPISEHNRLYWYRQTLGQGPEFLTYFQNEAQLEKSRLLSDRFSAERPKGSFSTLEIQRTEQGDSAMYLCASRLPLAGGSEQFFGPGTRLTVL.

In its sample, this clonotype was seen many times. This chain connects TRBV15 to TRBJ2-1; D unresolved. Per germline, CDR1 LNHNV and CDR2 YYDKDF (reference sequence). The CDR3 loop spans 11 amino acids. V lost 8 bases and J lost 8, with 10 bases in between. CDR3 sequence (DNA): TGTGCCACCCTGGACCAAGATGAGCAGTTCTTC. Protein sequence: CATLDQDEQFF.

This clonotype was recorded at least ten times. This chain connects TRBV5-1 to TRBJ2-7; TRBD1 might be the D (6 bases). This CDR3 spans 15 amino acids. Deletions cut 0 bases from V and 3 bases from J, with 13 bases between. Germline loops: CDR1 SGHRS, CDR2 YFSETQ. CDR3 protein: CASSLAGTRNYEQYF. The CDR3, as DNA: TGCGCCAGCAGCTTGGCCGGGACAAGAAACTACGAGCAGTACTTC.

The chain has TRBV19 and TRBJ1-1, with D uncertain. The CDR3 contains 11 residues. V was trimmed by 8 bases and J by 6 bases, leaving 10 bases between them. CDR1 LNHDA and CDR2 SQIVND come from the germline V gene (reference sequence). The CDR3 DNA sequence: TGTGCCAGTGGATGGAAGGCTGAAGCTTTCTTT. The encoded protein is CASGWKAEAFF.

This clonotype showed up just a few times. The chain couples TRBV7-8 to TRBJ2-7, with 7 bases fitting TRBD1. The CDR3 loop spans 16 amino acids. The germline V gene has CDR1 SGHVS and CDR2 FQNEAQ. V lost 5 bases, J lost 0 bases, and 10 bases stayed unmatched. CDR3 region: CASSPIKTGTSYEQYF. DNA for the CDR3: TGTGCCAGCAGCCCGATTAAGACAGGGACCTCCTACGAGCAGTACTTC.

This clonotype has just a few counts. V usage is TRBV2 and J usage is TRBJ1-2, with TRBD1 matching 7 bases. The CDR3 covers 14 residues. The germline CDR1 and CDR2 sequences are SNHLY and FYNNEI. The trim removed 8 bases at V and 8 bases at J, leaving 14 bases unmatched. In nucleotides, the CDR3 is TGTGCCAGCTGGGACCCTGGACAGGCCGTCGGCTACACCTTC. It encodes CASWDPGQAVGYTF.

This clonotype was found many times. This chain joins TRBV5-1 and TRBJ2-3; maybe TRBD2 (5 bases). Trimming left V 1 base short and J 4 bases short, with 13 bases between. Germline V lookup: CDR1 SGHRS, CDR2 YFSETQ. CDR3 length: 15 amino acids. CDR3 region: CASSLQSGLADTQYF. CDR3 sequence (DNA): TGCGCCAGCAGCTTGCAGTCGGGATTGGCAGATACGCAGTATTTT.

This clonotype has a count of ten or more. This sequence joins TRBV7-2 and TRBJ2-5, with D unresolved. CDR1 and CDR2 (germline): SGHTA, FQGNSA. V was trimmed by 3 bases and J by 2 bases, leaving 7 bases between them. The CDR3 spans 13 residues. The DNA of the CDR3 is TGTGCCAGCAGCTTGCGTCTACAAGAGACCCAGTACTTC. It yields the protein CASSLRLQETQYF.

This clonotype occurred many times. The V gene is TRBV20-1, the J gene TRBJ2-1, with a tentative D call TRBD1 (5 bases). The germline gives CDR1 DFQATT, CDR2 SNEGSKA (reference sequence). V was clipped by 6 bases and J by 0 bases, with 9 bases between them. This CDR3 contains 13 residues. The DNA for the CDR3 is TGCAGTGCCCACAGGAGCTCCTACAATGAGCAGTTCTTC. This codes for CSAHRSSYNEQFF.

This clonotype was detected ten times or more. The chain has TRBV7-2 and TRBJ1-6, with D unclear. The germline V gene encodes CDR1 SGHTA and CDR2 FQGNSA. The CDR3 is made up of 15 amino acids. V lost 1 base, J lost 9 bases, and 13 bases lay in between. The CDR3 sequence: CASSLDAPGSSPLHF. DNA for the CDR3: TGTGCCAGCAGCTTAGATGCGCCAGGCTCTTCACCCCTCCACTTT.

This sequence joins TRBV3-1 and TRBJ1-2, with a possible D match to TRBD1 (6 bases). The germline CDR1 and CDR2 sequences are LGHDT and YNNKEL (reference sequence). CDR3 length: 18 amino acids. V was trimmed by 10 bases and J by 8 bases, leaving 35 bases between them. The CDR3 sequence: CAISLPQGTIQKKRGYTF. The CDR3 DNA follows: TGTGCCATCAGTTTACCCCAGGGGACAATCCAAAAGAAAAGGGGCTACACCTTC. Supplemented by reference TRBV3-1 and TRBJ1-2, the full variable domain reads DTAVSQTPKYLVTQMGNDKSIKCEQNLGHDTMYWYKQDSKKFLKIMFSYNNKELIINETVPNRFSPKSPDKAHLNLHINSLELGDSAVYFCAISLPQGTIQKKRGYTFGSGTRLTVV.

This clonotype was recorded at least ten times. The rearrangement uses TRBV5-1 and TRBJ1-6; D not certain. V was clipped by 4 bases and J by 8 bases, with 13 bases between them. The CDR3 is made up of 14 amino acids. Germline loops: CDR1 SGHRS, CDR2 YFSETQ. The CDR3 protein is CASSRETPDSPLHF. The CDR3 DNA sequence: TGCGCCAGCAGCCGGGAAACTCCTGATTCACCCCTCCACTTT.